This T cell receptor beta chain emerged from a study of cytomegalovirus exposure and HLA in healthy donors (dated by TCRdb to about 2017). Background for the entire study: In an earlier analysis of some 610 of the donors, 276 Gb of sequence data and 90 million to 120 million unique TCR beta sequences from 150 million to 200 million T cells were reported. A later genetic analysis used genome-wide SNP genotypes for about 65% of the roughly 700 donors, treating that subset as a discovery cohort. The study profiled the T cell repertoires of more than 500 subjects by immunosequencing and related them to cytomegalovirus serostatus. In addition to the first cohort of 666 subjects, a separate validation cohort of 130 or so different subjects was used. To predict cytomegalovirus infection status, the study combined high-throughput TCR immunosequencing, statistical association of individual TCRs with disease status, and machine learning. On average, about 200,000 unique TCR beta nucleotide sequences were sequenced per donor among more than 350 genotyped donors of the cohort, with roughly 19% of those sequences being non-productive. Of the roughly 390 genotyped donors, 75% to 85% were placed in the genetic ancestry cluster associated with self-reported Caucasian donors. In a later analysis, previously published TCR beta repertoires from 550 to 750 donors were re-analyzed and high-resolution HLA genotyping was added so that TCR occurrence patterns could be studied. Both class I and class II loci were covered by HLA typing, at four-digit resolution. In an earlier analysis of 587 of the donors, high-throughput TCR beta sequencing was used to judge whether each TCR beta V gene segment behaved as functional or pseudogenic. Four to six DR-DQ haplotypes were handled as single units for association and clustering, since linkage in the cohort was strong. The study aimed to test whether cataloging public T cell receptors could reveal signatures of past pathogen exposure. All discovery cohort repertoires had been generated on a single sequencing platform. The number of donors typed differed by locus, with 629-630 for A, B, C, DRB1 and DQB1, more than 500 for DQA1, 600 to 610 for DPA1, and under 490 for DPB1. Approximately 330 gigabases of sequencing data and approximately 92 million unique TCR sequences made up an early release that covered roughly 670 HLA-typed donors. Rather than using new phenotypic data, the later analysis identified candidate immune exposures from TCR beta sequences and from how often those sequences occurred across donors. Donor age, sex, ethnicity and CMV serostatus were compiled alongside the repertoire data.

Concerning this clone itself: Its antigen target is currently unknown. No base quality values were provided; no much bigger clone lies one nucleotide off.

The cohort consisted of 600 to 750 healthy bone marrow donors. Cohort members were all nominally healthy when sampled, although unrecorded immune exposures were likely present. The donor tested CMV seropositive and was one of the 289 seropositive cohort members. A peripheral blood sample was collected from each donor, and TCR beta sequencing was performed on peripheral blood mononuclear cells. The Qiagen DNeasy Blood Extraction Kit was used to extract genomic DNA from the blood cell samples. The paper's findings and limits, for the study overall: The presence/absence analyses assumed that sequencing depth was roughly uniform across donors, and that assumption may not be true. The classifier was reported to diagnose cytomegalovirus status with high specificity and sensitivity in both the original and validation cohorts. Broadly in line with IMGT annotations, most TCR beta V segments showed up in productive rearrangements about 90% or about 30% of the time in an earlier analysis of under 700 of the donors. In a later analysis, several top co-occurrence clusters were reported to appear linked to parvovirus B19, influenza, CMV and Epstein-Barr virus. A later analysis found that HLA-associated TCR beta chains were more clonally expanded and had lower generation probabilities than equally common non-associated chains. In a later analysis, some 18,000 TCR beta sequences were associated with specific HLA alleles at a false discovery rate of 0.05. A cluster of highly shared sequence variants was judged likely to be a technical artifact of the sequencing pipeline. A few of the identified cytomegalovirus-associated TCR beta chains were confirmed in vitro to be specific for cytomegalovirus antigens. Because some donors lacked HLA typing at each locus, the association tests relied only on the typed subset. A further reported finding was that TCR beta sequences accurately predicted the HLA-A and HLA-B alleles for most subjects in the first cohort. Compared with the approximately 700-donor mean, donors in an Asian-associated ancestry cluster had fewer N-insertions in productive TCRs, according to a later genetic analysis. For the cohort, immune exposure information was limited to CMV serostatus. It was suggested by the authors that the approach could potentially be generalized to other disease states and immunological phenotypes. Most TCR sequences were seen in very few donors, while some public TCRs were found in many individuals. Correlated functional status among segregating V segments might reflect linkage disequilibrium, but an unknown experimental factor could not be ruled out. An association between a missense DCLRE1C variant and V-gene and J-gene trimming of TCR beta chains was found in a later genetic analysis and replicated in an independent cohort. A later analysis found that most CMV-associated TCR beta chains appeared HLA-restricted, with HLA associations seemingly driven largely by CMV exposure. This cohort had only TCR beta chains sequenced, and the lack of alpha or paired-chain data limited which features could be detected. When HLA alleles, especially DR and DQ, strongly co-occurred, attributing TCR associations to individual alleles was difficult. The study gave a list of 150 to 200 TCR beta chains associated with cytomegalovirus. According to a later analysis, TCR association rates differed among HLA loci, with DRB1 alleles showing the most associated TCRs and HLA-C alleles showing the fewest. Because counts were too low, 15 or so rarely observed V segments, including chromosome 9 orphons, were excluded from the earlier analysis of around 640 of the donors.

The library came from the immunoSEQ multiplex PCR assay. The multiplex PCR relied on a mix of 60 forward primers for TCR Vbeta segments and 13 reverse primers for TCR Jbeta segments. Amplification of the CDR3 region of rearranged TCR beta genes was performed with a multiplex PCR assay on genomic DNA. On the Illumina HiSeq System, the amplified TCR beta libraries were sequenced as 87-base-pair reads. The paper's processing steps were these. A later analysis counted 65 million to 90 million unique TCR beta chains across the roughly 700 repertoires, and some 11 million of these chains were shared by at least two donors. To remove PCR and sequencing errors, raw reads were error-corrected and collapsed into unique sequences using a nearest-neighbor algorithm that merged closely related sequences. To assign V, D and J gene segments, CDR3 sequences were aligned to IMGT reference sequences. For a sequence to be retained, at least a six-nucleotide match to both a V gene segment and a J gene segment was required. A rearrangement counted as productive if the CDR3 had no stop codons and remained in frame with V and J, and every other rearrangement counted as non-productive. Following IMGT convention, CDR3 was defined as the stretch from the second conserved V-encoded cysteine to the conserved J-encoded phenylalanine. The earlier analysis of approximately 590 of the donors excluded any sequence lacking an unambiguous match to a single V gene segment. In an earlier analysis of approximately 560 of the donors, a V segment was called functional when productive rearrangements were above 56.7%, and segregating when the standard deviation between donors exceeded 5%. A statistical classification framework was built to diagnose cytomegalovirus status from the catalog of TCR beta chain sequences. V and J gene assignment, in a later analysis, came from comparing TCR nucleotide sequences with IMGT/GENE-DB human TR gene sequences. A later analysis assigned CDR3 sequences and most-parsimonious VDJ recombination scenarios with the TCRdist pipeline. In a later analysis, each TCR beta chain was defined by its CDR3 amino acid sequence together with its V-gene family, and reads without a unique V-gene family were excluded. As a way to deal with suspected cross-contamination and a sequencing artifact, a later analysis dropped hundreds of nucleotide sequences that were highly shared and had low generation probability. For each public chain, a later analysis derived a clonal expansion index from normalized ranks of inferred template counts within each repertoire. In a later analysis, generation probabilities were computed using a VDJ recombination model fitted to out-of-frame rearrangements, and the results were checked against IGoR. In a later analysis, TCR-TCR, TCR-HLA and TCR-CMV co-occurrence was scored with hypergeometric tests, and a repertoire-size bias correction was applied to TCR pairs. To estimate false discovery rates, a later analysis permuted the HLA or CMV assignments 20 times. In a later analysis, co-occurring TCRs were grouped with DBSCAN, and TCRdist sequence similarity was added when clustering was performed within HLA-allele-positive subsets. Repertoires with fewer than 30,000 or more than 120,000 public chains, plus five repertoires with anomalous nucleotide sharing, were excluded from co-occurrence clustering. TCRdb took over this immuneACCESS table, retaining in-frame rearrangements with V and J assigned. Such tables are incomplete; in checked studies, under half of the missing clones stem from an unresolved V gene, and the remainder is unexplained. V and J calls plus clone size are reproduced from that table; the DNA served to infer D and trimming. Recorded for this sample are fewer than 180,000 clones; around 74% of them occurred a single time. The ten largest clones add up to roughly 6% of the sample.

The source material was PBMCs. The TCR originated in a man aged 50 or older in good health and CMV-seropositive.

The nucleotide sequence reads as follows: TGTGCCACCAGCAGAGATCGAGGGGAGGTGGGCGGCTACACCTTC. This gives the protein CATSRDRGEVGGYTF. Here the chain combines TRBV15 and TRBJ1-2; the D segment could be TRBD1, given 5 matching bases. From the cysteine up to the phenylalanine, the CDR3 has a length of 15 residues. Only the CDR3 DNA stays, 45 bases, in frame from base 1. The V and J ends are trimmed by 0 bases and 8 bases, leaving 16 bases between them. CDR1 is given as LNHNV and CDR2 as YYDKDF, both from the germline V gene (reference sequence).